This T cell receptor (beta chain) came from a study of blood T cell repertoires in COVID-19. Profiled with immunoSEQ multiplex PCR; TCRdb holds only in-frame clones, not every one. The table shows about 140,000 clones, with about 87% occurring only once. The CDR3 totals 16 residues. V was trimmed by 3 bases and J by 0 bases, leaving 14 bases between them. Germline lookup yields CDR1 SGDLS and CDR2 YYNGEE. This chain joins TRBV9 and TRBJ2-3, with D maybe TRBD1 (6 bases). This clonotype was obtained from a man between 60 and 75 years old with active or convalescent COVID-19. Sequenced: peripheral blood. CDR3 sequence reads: CASSASHRASTDTQYF. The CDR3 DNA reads TGTGCCAGCAGCGCATCCCACAGGGCTAGCACAGATACGCAGTATTTT.